The 32 T cell receptor beta chains in this list originate from one sample, sequenced in a study of siplizumab effects on memory and regulatory T cells. Here immunoSEQ multiplex PCR was the method, and the copy in TCRdb shows in-frame clones only, minus some. The profile shows about 120,000 clones, just under 95% of them singletons. What was sequenced was non-Treg CD4+ T cells sorted from blood. These receptor sequences come from a human donor in good health.

The chain links TRBV19 to TRBJ1-3; maybe TRBD1 (5 bases). V gave up 5 bases and J gave up 0 bases, with 5 bases separating them. The CDR3 totals 13 residues. The germline CDR1 and CDR2 sequences are LNHDA and SQIVND (reference sequence). The CDR3 protein is CASSGGSGNTIYF. CDR3 coding DNA: TGTGCCAGTAGTGGGGGCTCTGGAAACACCATATATTTT.

The chain couples TRBV7-2 to TRBJ2-7; TRBD2 matches at 7 bases. Germline CDR1 reads SGHTA; CDR2 reads FQGNSA. CDR3 length: 15 amino acids. V trimming: 2 bases; J trimming: 2 bases; junction bases outside the gene matches: 6. CDR3 loop: CASSLMGTNPYEQYF. CDR3 bases: TGTGCCAGCAGCTTAATGGGGACTAACCCCTACGAGCAGTACTTC.

V usage is TRBV9 and J usage is TRBJ2-1; D possibly corresponds to TRBD1 (5 bases). The length of the CDR3 is 16 residues. Germline-derived CDR1 and CDR2 are SGDLS and YYNGEE. The V end was cut by 0 bases, the J end by 0 bases, with 10 bases between. The CDR3 loop is CASSVVGASSYNEQFF. Written as DNA, the CDR3 is TGTGCCAGCAGCGTAGTAGGGGCCAGCTCCTACAATGAGCAGTTCTTC. The full variable domain, completed using reference TRBV9 and TRBJ2-1, is DSGVTQTPKHLITATGQRVTLRCSPRSGDLSVYWYQQSLDQGLQFLIQYYNGEERAKGNILERFSAQQFPDLHSELNLSSLELGDSALYFCASSVVGASSYNEQFFGPGTRLTVL.

This chain uses TRBV30 with TRBJ2-3; no definite D call. This CDR3 contains 12 residues. Germline CDR1 reads GTSNPN; CDR2 reads SVGIG (reference sequence). V dropped 7 bases and J dropped 3 bases, with 11 bases sitting between them. In DNA, the CDR3 is TGTGCCTCATGGGTGGGTACAGATACGCAGTATTTT. Protein product: CASWVGTDTQYF. The full variable domain, rest sourced from reference TRBV30 and TRBJ2-3, is SQTIHQWPATLVQPVGSPLSLECTVEGTSNPNLYWYRQAAGRGLQLLFYSVGIGQISSEVPQNLSASRPQDRQFILSSKKLLLSDSGFYLCASWVGTDTQYFGPGTRLTVL.

CDR3 nucleotide sequence: TGTGCCAGCAGTTTTTATTACAGGGGTAATTATGGCTACACCTTC. Its translation: CASSFYYRGNYGYTF. This chain connects TRBV5-6 to TRBJ1-2; 7 positions match TRBD1. The CDR3 is made up of 15 amino acids. The V gene's germline CDR1 is SGHDT and CDR2 YYEEEE. Trimming removed 5 bases from V and 5 bases from J; junction bases left unmatched: 12.

CDR3 DNA sequence: TGTGCCAGCACCTCCAACTACAATGAGCAGTTCTTC. Amino acids: CASTSNYNEQFF. The V gene is TRBV25-1, the J gene TRBJ2-1; unclear D gene. Trimming removed 7 bases at V and 3 bases at J, with 7 bases between. The germline V gene encodes CDR1 MGHDK and CDR2 SYGVNS. The CDR3 consists of 12 residues.

This clone has only a few counts. The chain recombines TRBV9 with TRBJ1-1, with TRBD1 as a possible D gene (5 bases). Trimming cost V 2 bases and J 2 bases, with 16 bases left between them. Germline assignment: CDR1 SGDLS and CDR2 YYNGEE. The CDR3 is 16 amino acids. CDR3 region: CASSVRDDLRNTEAFF. CDR3 nucleotides: TGTGCCAGCAGCGTGAGGGACGACCTCCGAAACACTGAAGCTTTCTTT.

The chain uses TRBV27 and TRBJ1-1, with TRBD1 identical over 9 bases. The length of the CDR3 is 16 residues. Germline assignment: CDR1 MNHEY and CDR2 SMNVEV (reference sequence). V was pared by 6 bases and J by 7 bases, with 15 bases of the junction left unmatched. CDR3 region: CASSPGTGSKVGEAFF. The CDR3 bases are TGTGCCAGCAGCCCCGGGACAGGGAGTAAGGTTGGTGAAGCTTTCTTT.

V and J are TRBV6-5 and TRBJ1-3; D call uncertain. V dropped 0 bases and J dropped 0 bases, with 9 bases sitting between them. Germline V lookup: CDR1 MNHEY, CDR2 SVGAGI. This CDR3 has 16 residues. This CDR3 is CASSYSIRSSGNTIYF. The DNA of the CDR3 is TGTGCCAGCAGTTACTCAATCCGGAGCTCTGGAAACACCATATATTTT.

The rearrangement uses TRBV7-9 and TRBJ2-5; D gene unclear. The CDR3 has 13 amino acids. The germline V gene has CDR1 SEHNR and CDR2 FQNEAQ (reference sequence). Trimming pared 0 bases from V and 5 bases from J, leaving 7 bases between. As DNA, the CDR3 is TGTGCCAGCAGCTTAGCCCCGCGGGAGACCCAGTACTTC. Protein product: CASSLAPRETQYF.

The chain recombines TRBV6-5 with TRBJ1-2, with TRBD1 as a possible D gene (5 bases). Germline V gene sequence: CDR1 MNHEY, CDR2 SVGAGI. The CDR3 extends over 15 amino acids. V was clipped by 4 bases and J by 3 bases, with 15 bases between them. DNA of the CDR3: TGTGCCAGCAGTTCAATTTTCAGGGCCCACTATGGCTACACCTTC. This gives the protein CASSSIFRAHYGYTF.

The J gene is TRBJ1-4, the V gene TRBV15; 10 bases align to TRBD1. CDR1 and CDR2 from the germline V gene are LNHNV and YYDKDF (reference sequence). V trimming: 1 base; J trimming: 6 bases; junction bases outside the gene matches: 5. CDR3 length: 16 residues. The CDR3 nucleotides are TGTGCCACCAGCAGAGGACCCGGGACAGGGGATGAAAAACTGTTTTTT. Encoded protein: CATSRGPGTGDEKLFF.

The CDR3 nucleotides read TGTGCCAGCAACTATCTTCGGGCCCCGGGGGACACCGGGGAGCTGTTTTTT. Its protein product is CASNYLRAPGDTGELFF. The chain has TRBV7-2 and TRBJ2-2, with a weak D call TRBD2 (6 bases). The CDR3 covers 17 residues. V gave up 7 bases and J gave up 3 bases, with 21 bases separating them. Germline V CDR1 and CDR2: SGHTA, FQGNSA.

The chain is built from TRBV9 and TRBJ2-2; 11 nucleotides line up with TRBD1. J lost 4 bases, V lost 4 bases, and 9 bases had no gene match. CDR1 is SGDLS, CDR2 YYNGEE, per germline. The CDR3 length is 17 residues. The CDR3 DNA reads TGTGCCAGCAGCCCACGGACAGGGGGCGCCGGCACCGGGGAGCTGTTTTTT. Its translation: CASSPRTGGAGTGELFF.

In DNA, the CDR3 is TGTGCCAGCAGTTTAGTAGTTGACAGGGGCTCTGGAAACACCATATATTTT. Its translation: CASSLVVDRGSGNTIYF. This sequence joins TRBV28 and TRBJ1-3; 8 bases agree with TRBD1. The CDR3 runs 17 residues. Losses at the gene ends were 2 bases for V and 0 bases for J; bases not matched to a gene: 6. The V gene's germline CDR1 is MDHEN and CDR2 SYDVKM.

The chain combines TRBV5-1 with TRBJ2-3; no reliable D call. Trimming removed 5 bases at V and 2 bases at J, with 15 bases between. The CDR3 covers 15 residues. The germline V gene encodes CDR1 SGHRS and CDR2 YFSETQ. CDR3 sequence: CASSDKGHFTDTQYF. For the CDR3, the DNA is TGCGCCAGCAGTGATAAAGGCCACTTCACAGATACGCAGTATTTT.

The chain combines TRBV30 with TRBJ1-3, with D possibly matching TRBD1 (5 bases). Germline CDR1 and CDR2: GTSNPN and SVGIG (reference sequence). Trimming pared 5 bases from V and 2 bases from J, leaving 13 bases between. The CDR3 length is 14 residues. The CDR3 coding sequence is TGTGCCTGGGGCGGGCTAGGGGCTGGAAACACCATATATTTT. This gives the protein CAWGGLGAGNTIYF.

A few counts support this clone. The CDR3 here is CASSSGQPNYGYTF. The CDR3 DNA reads as TGTGCCAGCAGCTCGGGACAGCCTAACTATGGCTACACCTTC. The chain couples TRBV6-6 to TRBJ1-2, with TRBD1 matching over 7 bases. V trimming: 6 bases; J trimming: 0 bases; junction bases outside the gene matches: 4. This CDR3 comprises 14 residues. CDR1 and CDR2 from the germline V gene are MNHNY and SVGAGI (reference sequence).

A single count supports this clone. The rearrangement links TRBV10-2 to TRBJ1-2, with no clear D. The germline V gene has CDR1 WSHSY and CDR2 SAAADI. This CDR3 region has 14 residues. V gave up 3 bases and J gave up 3 bases, with 11 bases separating them. In DNA form, the CDR3 reads TGCGCCAGCAGTGACGGAGTCAGGCACTATGGCTACACCTTC. Protein product: CASSDGVRHYGYTF.

The V and J genes are TRBV19 and TRBJ2-5; D is unresolved. V was trimmed by 2 bases and J by 2 bases, leaving 9 bases between them. The CDR3 extends over 14 amino acids. Per germline, CDR1 LNHDA and CDR2 SQIVND (reference sequence). The CDR3 region is CASSITAVQETQYF. The CDR3 DNA is TGTGCCAGTAGTATAACGGCGGTTCAAGAGACCCAGTACTTC.

This rearrangement joins TRBV15 to TRBJ1-3; D is ambiguous. CDR3 size: 15 residues. Between the trimmed V and J ends, which lost 0 bases and 5 bases, there was a span of 11 bases. Germline-derived CDR1 and CDR2 are LNHNV and YYDKDF (reference sequence). The CDR3 DNA sequence: TGTGCCACCAGCAGAGATCGTGAGGGAAGAAACACCATATATTTT. The encoded protein is CATSRDREGRNTIYF.

V gene TRBV4-2 combines with J gene TRBJ2-5, with 11 bases fitting TRBD2. Germline assignment: CDR1 LGHNA and CDR2 YNFKEQ. The ends lost 0 bases at V and 2 bases at J; junction bases unmatched: 8. There are 18 residues in the CDR3. The CDR3 DNA reads as TGTGCCAGCAGCCAAGAGGGGAGTACTAGCGGGGGACAAGAGACCCAGTACTTC. This gives the protein CASSQEGSTSGGQETQYF.

Turning to this clone: Its ends do not fully match the called genes, so a read error is possible. The same CDR3 is also encoded by other DNA sequences in this sample. V is TRBV30 and J is TRBJ1-1; 7 nucleotides match TRBD1. CDR1 and CDR2 (germline): GTSNPN, SVGIG (reference sequence). The CDR3 contains 15 residues. CDR3 in amino acids: CAWSASGTVNTEAFF. In DNA, the CDR3 is TGTGCCTGGAGTGCCTCCGGGACAGTGAATACTGAAGCTTTCTTT.

V is TRBV11-2 and J is TRBJ2-1, with 13 bases that match TRBD2. Germline CDR1 reads SGHAT; CDR2 reads FQNNGV. The CDR3 runs to 16 residues. V was clipped by 2 bases and J by 8 bases; unmatched bases: 6. The CDR3 region is CASSLLLLAGGDEQFF. CDR3 nucleotide sequence: TGTGCCAGCAGCTTACTTTTACTAGCGGGGGGGGATGAGCAGTTCTTC.

This chain connects TRBV28 to TRBJ1-5; no firm D call. The CDR3 contains 16 residues. Trimming removed 3 bases at V and 0 bases at J, with 12 bases between. Germline V gene sequence: CDR1 MDHEN, CDR2 SYDVKM. As DNA, the CDR3 is TGTGCCAGCAGTTTGTGGACCGACCATAGCAATCAGCCCCAGCATTTT. Encoded protein: CASSLWTDHSNQPQHF.

The genes are TRBV5-4 and TRBJ1-1; maybe TRBD1 (5 bases). V was clipped by 3 bases and J by 4 bases, with 13 bases between them. The germline gives CDR1 SGHNT, CDR2 YYREEE (reference sequence). The CDR3 is 14 amino acids. For the CDR3, the DNA is TGTGCCAGCAGCTCGCCAATGGGGGGCACTGAAGCTTTCTTT. The encoded protein is CASSSPMGGTEAFF. The full variable domain, completed using reference TRBV5-4 and TRBJ1-1, is ETGVTQSPTHLIKTRGQQVTLRCSSQSGHNTVSWYQQALGQGPQFIFQYYREEENGRGNFPPRFSGLQFPNYSSELNVNALELDDSALYLCASSSPMGGTEAFFGQGTRLTVV.

This clone was counted once. V and J are TRBV12-5 and TRBJ1-6, with 8 bases fitting TRBD1. Germline CDR1 and CDR2: LGHNT and FRNRAP. This CDR3 is 14 amino acids long. With V trimmed by 2 bases and J by 13 bases, 7 bases remained unmatched. The CDR3 DNA sequence: TGTGCTAGTGGTTTGCCGACACAGGGGGTGCCCCTCCACTTT. Protein sequence: CASGLPTQGVPLHF. Full variable domain (missing parts from reference TRBV12-5 and TRBJ1-6): DARVTQTPRHKVTEMGQEVTMRCQPILGHNTVFWYRQTMMQGLELLAYFRNRAPLDDSGMPKDRFSAEMPDATLATLKIQPSEPRDSAVYFCASGLPTQGVPLHFGNGTRLTVT.

The gene calls are TRBV7-2 and TRBJ2-7; TRBD1 aligns across 10 bases. Germline V gene data show CDR1 as SGHTA and CDR2 as FQGNSA. The CDR3 sequence is 14 residues long. Trimming cost V 5 bases and J 4 bases; bases outside gene matches: 5. The chain's CDR3 is CASSRGQGIYEQYF. The DNA of the CDR3 is TGTGCCAGCAGCCGGGGACAGGGGATATACGAGCAGTACTTC.

The V call is TRBV5-4, the J call TRBJ2-3, with 10 bases fitting TRBD2. Unmatched junction bases numbered 5, after V lost 0 bases and J lost 4 bases. The CDR3 spans 16 residues. The germline CDR1 and CDR2 sequences are SGHNT and YYREEE (reference sequence). The CDR3 sequence is CASSLVVAGGADTQYF. The CDR3 nucleotides read TGTGCCAGCAGCTTGGTAGTAGCGGGGGGTGCAGATACGCAGTATTTT.

J is TRBJ1-1 and V is TRBV6-5; D might be TRBD1 (6 bases). The CDR3 is made up of 12 amino acids. Trimming left V 7 bases short and J 6 bases short, with 12 bases between. Germline V CDR1 and CDR2: MNHEY, SVGAGI. Here the CDR3 reads CASTSAGAEAFF. Here the CDR3 DNA reads TGTGCCAGCACTTCGGCAGGGGCTGAAGCTTTCTTT.

This chain joins TRBV2 and TRBJ2-7; 15 bases line up with TRBD2. The CDR3 covers 15 residues. Germline trimming cut 3 bases from V and 6 bases from J; bases unmatched to any gene: 3. Germline V gene lookup returns CDR1 SNHLY and CDR2 FYNNEI. The DNA of the CDR3 is TGTGCCAGCAGTGACGGACTAGCGGGGGGGCGCGAGCAGTACTTC. Translated: CASSDGLAGGREQYF. Supplemented by reference TRBV2 and TRBJ2-7, the full variable domain reads EPEVTQTPSHQVTQMGQEVILRCVPISNHLYFYWYRQILGQKVEFLVSFYNNEISEKSEIFDDQFSVERPDGSNFTLKIRSTKLEDSAMYFCASSDGLAGGREQYFGPGTRLTVT.

V is TRBV11-3 and J is TRBJ2-7, with 7 bases aligning to TRBD2. The CDR3 has 15 residues. From germline, CDR1 is SGHNT and CDR2 YENEEA. The J segment lost 0 bases and the V segment lost 5 bases, leaving 7 bases of the junction unmatched. CDR3 in amino acids: CASSLGGGGSYEQYF. The CDR3 region has the DNA TGTGCCAGCAGCCTTGGCGGCGGGGGCTCCTACGAGCAGTACTTC.